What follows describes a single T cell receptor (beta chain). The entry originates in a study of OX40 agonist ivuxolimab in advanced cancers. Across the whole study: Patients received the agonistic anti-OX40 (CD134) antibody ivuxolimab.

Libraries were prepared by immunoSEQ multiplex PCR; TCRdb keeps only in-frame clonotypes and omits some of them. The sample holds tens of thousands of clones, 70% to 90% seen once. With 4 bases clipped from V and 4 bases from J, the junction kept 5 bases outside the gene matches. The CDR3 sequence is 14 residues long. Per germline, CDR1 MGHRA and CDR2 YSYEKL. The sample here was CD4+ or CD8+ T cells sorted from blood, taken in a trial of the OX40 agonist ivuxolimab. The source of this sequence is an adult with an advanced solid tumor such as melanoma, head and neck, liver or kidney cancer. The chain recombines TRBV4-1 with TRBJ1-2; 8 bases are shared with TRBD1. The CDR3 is CASSPGQGSYGYTF. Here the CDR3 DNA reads TGCGCCAGCAGCCCCGGACAGGGATCCTATGGCTACACCTTC.